The count of the clone carrying this T cell receptor beta chain is one. Antigen: not known. The CDR3 spans 14 residues. Germline V CDR1 and CDR2: SGHNT, YYREEE (reference sequence). The V gene lost 4 bases and the J gene lost 2 bases, with 13 bases spanning the gap. These data originate in a study of cytomegalovirus exposure and HLA in healthy donors. Whole-study findings and limits: Judged likely to be a sequencing artifact was a cluster of highly shared sequence variants. Later examination showed HLA-associated TCR beta chains had greater clonal expansion than equally common others. It was only CMV serostatus that was available as immune exposure information. The analysis excluded some indistinguishable V segments, including TRBV6-2 and TRBV6-3.

PCR used 60 Vbeta primers and 13 Jbeta primers. TCRdb keeps only in-frame clones here, not all; method: immunoSEQ multiplex PCR. Of about 190,000 clones in the sample, around 88% were seen once. The material sequenced was PBMCs. The rearrangement joins TRBV5-4 to TRBJ2-7; D perhaps matches TRBD1 (5 bases). The sequence was obtained from a woman between 25 and 40 years old in good health and CMV-seronegative. For the CDR3, the DNA is TGTGCCAGCAGCCCCAATTCAGGGACCTACGAGCAGTACTTC. It codes for CASSPNSGTYEQYF.